One TCR beta chain is described in this entry. Its antigen is still unknown. This table comes from immunoSEQ multiplex PCR, and its TCRdb copy is limited to in-frame clones, with some not included. The sample has 2 million to 2.5 million clones, 95% seen once. Participating donors were healthy, HIV-negative adults free of recent acute infections or vaccinations. Every one of the donors was a Caucasian adult that lived in Nashville, Tennessee. These data originate in a study of shared clonotypes between healthy human individuals. Overall study results and limits: Against clonotypes common to all four donors, non-shared ones had lower generation probabilities.

The CDR3 loop spans 11 amino acids. Trimming left V 6 bases short and J 7 bases short, with 7 bases between. The germline CDR1 and CDR2 sequences are MNHEY and SVGAGI. The sequence derives from a man younger than 30 in good health. The chain uses TRBV6-5 and TRBJ2-1; D remains ambiguous. The sequencing input was naive CD4+ T cells sorted from blood. Sample subset: CD45RA+ positively selected. The chain's CDR3 is CASSLLNEQFF. The CDR3 DNA reads as TGTGCCAGCAGCCTGCTAAATGAGCAGTTCTTC.